These T cell receptor beta chains were read from a single sample in a study of cytomegalovirus exposure and HLA in healthy donors. Sequenced by immunoSEQ multiplex PCR; TCRdb stores in-frame clones only, minus some. The sample records about 56,000 clones, more than 90% being singletons. Sequenced: PBMCs. These receptors were obtained from a young man in good health and CMV-seronegative. CDR3s include the opening cysteine and the closing phenylalanine or tryptophan. A D gene is named only where the DNA matches it firmly. The size entry is marked missing in some rows and otherwise reads once, few, many or a size class.

v_call,j_call,clone_size,d_call,cdr3_nt,cdr3_aa
TRBV15,TRBJ2-1,-,-,TGTGCCACCAGCCTCGCTCCTTGGGACTTTGAGCAGTTCTTC,CATSLAPWDFEQFF
TRBV4-2,TRBJ2-1,-,TRBD2,TGTGCCAGCAGCCGAGGACTAGCGGGTCCTTCCGGTGAGCAGTTCTTC,CASSRGLAGPSGEQFF
TRBV27,TRBJ2-1,-,-,TGTGCCAGCAGTTTAGCGGGTGAAGCCTACAATGAGCAGTTCTTC,CASSLAGEAYNEQFF
TRBV7-2,TRBJ1-2,-,TRBD1,TGTGCCAGCAGCTTAGTTTCCCAGGGGGCATCGGGCTACACCTTC,CASSLVSQGASGYTF
TRBV4-3,TRBJ2-1,-,-,TGCGCCAGCAGCCAAGATAAAGGGCTAGGAGGGTACAATGAGCAGTTCTTC,CASSQDKGLGGYNEQFF
TRBV4-3,TRBJ1-1,-,-,TGCGCCAGCAGCCAAGCTATGAACACTGAAGCTTTCTTT,CASSQAMNTEAFF
TRBV7-9,TRBJ2-7,-,-,TGTGCCAGCAGCTTAAGCCAGGGCAGGGAGCAGTACTTC,CASSLSQGREQYF
TRBV6-5,TRBJ2-7,-,-,TGTGCCAGCAGCCCCGGGTGGAACTCGGGTCTCGAGCAGTACTTC,CASSPGWNSGLEQYF
TRBV10-1,TRBJ2-5,-,-,TGCGCCAGCAAACGGTGGGGTCTAGGACTACCCGCCCAGACCCAGTACTTC,CASKRWGLGLPAQTQYF
TRBV28,TRBJ2-1,once,TRBD2,TGTGCCAGCAGCCCAGGACTAGCGGATTACAATGAGCAGTTCTTC,CASSPGLADYNEQFF
TRBV6-6,TRBJ2-3,-,TRBD2,TGTGCCAGCTCTAGCGGGCTAGTGGGGCCAGATACGCAGTATTTT,CASSSGLVGPDTQYF
TRBV4-1,TRBJ1-4,-,-,TGCGCCAGCAGCCAGAGAGGTAATGAAAAACTGTTTTTT,CASSQRGNEKLFF
TRBV29-1,TRBJ2-7,-,-,TGCAGCGTTGAAGGGGTGCGGGACGGATCCTACGAGCAGTACTTC,CSVEGVRDGSYEQYF
TRBV28,TRBJ1-1,once,-,TGTGCCAGCATCTATGGAGCGACAGTCTCCACTGAAGCTTTCTTT,CASIYGATVSTEAFF
TRBV25-1,TRBJ2-3,once,-,TGTGCCAGCAGTGGAAGGCAGGCTTTGACAGATACGCAGTATTTT,CASSGRQALTDTQYF
TRBV6-6,TRBJ1-2,-,-,TGTGCCAGCAGTCACTACTCAGGTGGCTACACCTTC,CASSHYSGGYTF
TRBV19,TRBJ1-2,-,TRBD1,TGTGCCAGTAGTATTCCAGGGGGCCGGTATGGCTACACCTTC,CASSIPGGRYGYTF
TRBV27,TRBJ2-4,-,-,TGTGCCAGCAGTTTATCGTCAGTGGCCAAAAACATTCAGTACTTC,CASSLSSVAKNIQYF
TRBV7-2,TRBJ1-5,-,TRBD1,TGTGCCAGCAGCTTAGGACCGGACAGGCGGTCGCAGCCCCAGCATTTT,CASSLGPDRRSQPQHF
TRBV5-1,TRBJ2-5,-,-,TGCGCCAGCAGCCTGGATTGGGGCGGTCGGCCGGAGACCCAGTACTTC,CASSLDWGGRPETQYF
TRBV11-2,TRBJ2-2,-,TRBD2,TGTGCCAGCAGCTGGACTAGCGGGGAGGGGGAGCTGTTTTTT,CASSWTSGEGELFF
TRBV7-7,TRBJ1-5,-,-,TGTGCTAGCAGCTTAAGCATCAATCAGCCCCAGCATTTT,CASSLSINQPQHF
TRBV6-1,TRBJ2-7,few,TRBD2,TGTGCCAGCAGTGAAGAACTAGCGGGGTCCTACGAGCAGTACTTC,CASSEELAGSYEQYF
TRBV27,TRBJ2-7,-,-,TGTGCCAGCAGTTTACAGGGTACCGCGGGGGAGCAGTACTTC,CASSLQGTAGEQYF
TRBV7-9,TRBJ2-5,-,-,TGTGCCAGCAGCACTCGGTCTGGATTTGACGGAGCCTTCCAAGAGACCCAGTACTTC,CASSTRSGFDGAFQETQYF
TRBV6-1,TRBJ1-3,-,-,TGTGCCAGCAGTGCATCAGGGGTCGCCGGAAACACCATATATTTT,CASSASGVAGNTIYF
TRBV19,TRBJ2-7,once,-,TGTGCCAGTAGTACCGGGGCTATAGGGAGGGGGACCTACGAGCAGTACTTC,CASSTGAIGRGTYEQYF
TRBV11-2,TRBJ2-7,-,-,TGTGCCAGCACCGCCCGGGAGAGCTACGAGCAGTACTTC,CASTARESYEQYF
TRBV9,TRBJ2-6,-,-,TGTGCCAGCAGCGACGAGACTGGGGCCAACGTCCTGACTTTC,CASSDETGANVLTF
TRBV12-5,TRBJ2-1,once,TRBD1,TGTGCTAGTGGAATTCAGGGGGATGAGCAGTTCTTC,CASGIQGDEQFF
TRBV5-4,TRBJ2-7,-,-,TGTGCCAGCAGCTTGCGGGGGTCGACCTACGAGCAGTACTTC,CASSLRGSTYEQYF
TRBV7-2,TRBJ2-7,-,TRBD2,TGTGCCAGCAGCTTAGCCGGGACTAGCGGGAGTTACGAGCAGTACTTC,CASSLAGTSGSYEQYF
TRBV6-5,TRBJ2-1,-,-,TGTGCCAGCAGCCGGTACAATGAGCAGTTCTTC,CASSRYNEQFF
TRBV29-1,TRBJ1-1,-,-,TGCAGCGTTCATTATAACCAGGGGGCTTTCTTT,CSVHYNQGAFF
TRBV4-2,TRBJ2-2,once,-,TGTGCCAGCCGCGATAGCGGATCAAACACCGGGGAGCTGTTTTTT,CASRDSGSNTGELFF
TRBV19,TRBJ2-7,-,TRBD2,TGTGCCAGTAGTATAGCGGGAGGTGCGTACGAGCAGTACTTC,CASSIAGGAYEQYF
TRBV29-1,TRBJ1-1,-,-,TGCAGCGTTACATGGGGGGTGTCTGAAGCTTTCTTT,CSVTWGVSEAFF
TRBV18,TRBJ2-3,-,TRBD1,TGTGCCAGCTCACCTCTGGACAGGGTCTCAGATACGCAGTATTTT,CASSPLDRVSDTQYF
TRBV14,TRBJ2-5,-,TRBD2,TGTGCCAGCAGCGGTCGTAGCGGGAGGAAAGAGACCCAGTACTTC,CASSGRSGRKETQYF
TRBV7-9,TRBJ2-6,few,-,TGTGCCACCCTCCTCGGGGTCCCCGGGGCCAACGTCCTGACTTTC,CATLLGVPGANVLTF
TRBV5-4,TRBJ2-3,-,TRBD2,TGTGCCAGCAGCCCGGATCTAGCGGGAGGGATTTTGGGCACAGATACGCAGTATTTT,CASSPDLAGGILGTDTQYF
TRBV28,TRBJ2-5,-,TRBD1,TGTGCCAGCAGCCGGACAGGGGGTGATGAGACCCAGTACTTC,CASSRTGGDETQYF
TRBV2,TRBJ2-5,-,-,TGTGCCAGCACTGGGCAGGTACAAGAGACCCAGTACTTC,CASTGQVQETQYF
TRBV19,TRBJ2-1,-,TRBD2,TGTGCCAGCCTAGCGGATTCACTCAATGAGCAGTTCTTC,CASLADSLNEQFF
TRBV6-4,TRBJ2-7,-,TRBD2,TGTGCCAGCAGAAACGCGGCTAGCGGGATGATTCCCCACGAGCAGTACTTC,CASRNAASGMIPHEQYF
TRBV27,TRBJ2-5,once,-,TGTGCCAGCAGTTTATCGAGGAGAGAGGAGACCCAGTACTTC,CASSLSRREETQYF
TRBV5-1,TRBJ2-2,-,-,TGCGCCAGCAGCTTGGAACCACGAGTATCTCCGGGGGAGCTGTTTTTT,CASSLEPRVSPGELFF
TRBV28,TRBJ2-5,-,TRBD2,TGTGCCAGCAGTACGAGCGGGGGGCGGGAGGTTCTGGCAGAGACCCAGTACTTC,CASSTSGGREVLAETQYF
TRBV27,TRBJ2-7,-,-,TGTGCCAGCAGTCCAACGGGAGACTACGAGCAGTACTTC,CASSPTGDYEQYF
TRBV13,TRBJ2-1,few,TRBD1,TGTGCCAGCAGCTCCTCCGGGACAGGGTTCAGCAATGAGCAGTTCTTC,CASSSSGTGFSNEQFF
TRBV2,TRBJ1-2,few,-,TGTGCCAGCAGTGAGTTAGGCTACACCTTC,CASSELGYTF
TRBV19,TRBJ2-1,once,TRBD2,TGTGCCAGTCCAGAAACCCCTAAAACATCGGGGGGCTACAATGAGCAGTTCTTC,CASPETPKTSGGYNEQFF
TRBV25-1,TRBJ2-5,-,TRBD2,TGTGCCAGCAGTGAAGGAAGTACTAGCGGACAAGAGACCCAGTACTTC,CASSEGSTSGQETQYF
TRBV5-4,TRBJ2-1,-,TRBD2,TGTGCCAGCAGCTTTCCCGGCGGGAGTTACAATGAGCAGTTCTTC,CASSFPGGSYNEQFF
TRBV5-1,TRBJ2-7,-,TRBD2,TGCGCCAGCAGCCTACGGGAGGGGGACGAGCAGTACTTC,CASSLREGDEQYF
TRBV6-1,TRBJ1-5,-,-,TGTGCCAGCAGTGAAGCTGCCGAGAGCCAGCCCCAGCATTTT,CASSEAAESQPQHF
TRBV11-2,TRBJ2-7,-,TRBD2,TGTGCCAGCAGCGCCGGGGGGGCTGGCGGGAGGTATACCTACGAGCAGTACTTC,CASSAGGAGGRYTYEQYF
TRBV4-3,TRBJ2-3,-,TRBD2,TGCGCCAGCAGCCAAGAGCTAGCGGGGACCACAGATACGCAGTATTTT,CASSQELAGTTDTQYF
TRBV7-2,TRBJ2-7,-,-,TGTGCCAGCAGCTTCAGCGGGCACTACGAGCAGTACTTC,CASSFSGHYEQYF